This T cell receptor beta chain was retrieved from a study of T cell responses to AZD1222 COVID-19 vaccine. Study results and caveats: Donors were largely white British and mainly female; clonal diversity was possibly underestimated. Baseline seropositivity occurred in only six or seven AZD1222 recipients. Nearly half of the spike-specific TCRs reportedly recognize variant regions that carry no mutations.

Data came from immunoSEQ multiplex PCR; TCRdb stores just in-frame clones and leaves some out. The sample records about 130,000 clones, 88% being singletons. A word on this clone: What it binds is unknown.

The CDR3 is 12 residues long. V gave up 6 bases and J gave up 3 bases, with 6 bases separating them. In germline, CDR1 is LNHDA, CDR2 SQIVND (reference sequence). The sequencing here drew on peripheral blood, taken on day 0 of AZD1222 vaccination. The V call is TRBV19, the J call TRBJ1-3; D is possibly TRBD1 (5 bases). This receptor was taken from an adult in good health. The CDR3, as DNA: TGTGCCAGTAGCGGGGGTGGAAACACCATATATTTT. It is translated as CASSGGGNTIYF.